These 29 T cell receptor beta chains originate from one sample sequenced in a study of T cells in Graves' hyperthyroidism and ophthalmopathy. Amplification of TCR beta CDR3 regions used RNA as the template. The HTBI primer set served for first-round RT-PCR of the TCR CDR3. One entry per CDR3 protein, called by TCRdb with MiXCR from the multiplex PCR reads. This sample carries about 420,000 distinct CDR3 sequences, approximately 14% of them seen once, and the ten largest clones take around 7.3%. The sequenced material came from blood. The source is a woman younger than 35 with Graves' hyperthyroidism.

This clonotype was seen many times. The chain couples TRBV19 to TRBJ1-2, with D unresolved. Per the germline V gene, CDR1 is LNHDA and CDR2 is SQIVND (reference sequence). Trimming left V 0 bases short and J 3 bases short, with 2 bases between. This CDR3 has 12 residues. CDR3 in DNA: TGTGCCAGTAGTATAGATGACTATGGCTACACCTTC. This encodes CASSIDDYGYTF.

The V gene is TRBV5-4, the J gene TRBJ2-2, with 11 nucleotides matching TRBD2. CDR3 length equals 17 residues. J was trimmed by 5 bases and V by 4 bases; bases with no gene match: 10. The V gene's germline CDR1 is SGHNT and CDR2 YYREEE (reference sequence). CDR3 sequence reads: CASSTSPGLAETGELFF. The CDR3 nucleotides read TGTGCCAGCAGCACTTCCCCGGGACTAGCGGAGACCGGGGAGCTGTTTTTT.

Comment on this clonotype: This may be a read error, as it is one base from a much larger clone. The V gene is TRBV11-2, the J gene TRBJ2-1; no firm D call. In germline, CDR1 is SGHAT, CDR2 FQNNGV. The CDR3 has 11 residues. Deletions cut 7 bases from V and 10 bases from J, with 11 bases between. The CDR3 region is CASNPTGEQFF. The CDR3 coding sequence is TGTGCCAGCAACCCCACCGGGGAGCAGTTCTTC.

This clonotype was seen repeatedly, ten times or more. The CDR3 loop is CASSLEDSPYNEQFF. The CDR3 DNA reads TGCGCCAGCAGCTTGGAGGACAGTCCCTACAATGAGCAGTTCTTC. The chain combines TRBV5-1 with TRBJ2-1; possibly TRBD1 for D (6 bases). This CDR3 region has 15 residues. From germline, CDR1 is SGHRS and CDR2 YFSETQ. V was shortened by 0 bases and J by 2 bases, with 9 bases between the two germline ends.

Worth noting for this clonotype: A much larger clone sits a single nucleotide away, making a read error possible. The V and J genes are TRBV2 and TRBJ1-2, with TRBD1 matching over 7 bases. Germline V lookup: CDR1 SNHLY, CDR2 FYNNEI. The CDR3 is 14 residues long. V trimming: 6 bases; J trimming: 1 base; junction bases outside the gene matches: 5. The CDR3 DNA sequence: TGTGCCAGCAGCAGGGCAGGGGGTAACTATGGCTACACCTTC. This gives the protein CASSRAGGNYGYTF.

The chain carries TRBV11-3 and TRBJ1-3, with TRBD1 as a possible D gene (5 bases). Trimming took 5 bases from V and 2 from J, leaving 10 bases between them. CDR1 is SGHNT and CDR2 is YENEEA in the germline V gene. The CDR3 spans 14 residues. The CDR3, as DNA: TGTGCCAGCAGCGTCCAGGGTCCTGGAAACACCATATATTTT. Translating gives CASSVQGPGNTIYF.

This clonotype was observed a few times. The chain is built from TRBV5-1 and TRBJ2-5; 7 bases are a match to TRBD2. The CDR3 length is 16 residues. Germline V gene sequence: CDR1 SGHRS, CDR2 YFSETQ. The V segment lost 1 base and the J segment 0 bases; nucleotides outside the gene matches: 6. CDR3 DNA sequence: TGCGCCAGCAGCTTGAAGAGCGGGGAGTACCAAGAGACCCAGTACTTC. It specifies CASSLKSGEYQETQYF. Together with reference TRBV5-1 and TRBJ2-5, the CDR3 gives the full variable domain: KAGVTQTPRYLIKTRGQQVTLSCSPISGHRSVSWYQQTPGQGLQFLFEYFSETQRNKGNFPGRFSGRQFSNSRSEMNVSTLELGDSALYLCASSLKSGEYQETQYFGPGTRLLVL.

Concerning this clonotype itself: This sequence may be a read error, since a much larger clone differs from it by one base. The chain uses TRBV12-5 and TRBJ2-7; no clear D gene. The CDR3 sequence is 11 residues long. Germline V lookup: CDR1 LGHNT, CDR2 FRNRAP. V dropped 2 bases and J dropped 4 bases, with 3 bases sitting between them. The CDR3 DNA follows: TGTGCTAGTGGTTTGTTATACGAGCAGTACTTC. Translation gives CASGLLYEQYF. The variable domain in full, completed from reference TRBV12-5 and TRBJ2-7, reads DARVTQTPRHKVTEMGQEVTMRCQPILGHNTVFWYRQTMMQGLELLAYFRNRAPLDDSGMPKDRFSAEMPDATLATLKIQPSEPRDSAVYFCASGLLYEQYFGPGTRLTVT.

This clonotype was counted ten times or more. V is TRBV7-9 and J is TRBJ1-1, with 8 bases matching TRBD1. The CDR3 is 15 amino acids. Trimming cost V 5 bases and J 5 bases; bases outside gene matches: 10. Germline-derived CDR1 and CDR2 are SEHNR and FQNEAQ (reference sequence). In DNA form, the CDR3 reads TGTGCCAGCAGCGGGCCAGGGGGCCGGCGGACTGAAGCTTTCTTT. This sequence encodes CASSGPGGRRTEAFF.

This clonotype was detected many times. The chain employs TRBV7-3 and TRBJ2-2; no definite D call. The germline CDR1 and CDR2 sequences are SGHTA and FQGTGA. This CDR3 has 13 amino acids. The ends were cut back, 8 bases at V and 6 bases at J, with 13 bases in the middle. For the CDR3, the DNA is TGTGCCAGCGCTTATGACCTCGCCGGGGAGCTGTTTTTT. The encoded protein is CASAYDLAGELFF.

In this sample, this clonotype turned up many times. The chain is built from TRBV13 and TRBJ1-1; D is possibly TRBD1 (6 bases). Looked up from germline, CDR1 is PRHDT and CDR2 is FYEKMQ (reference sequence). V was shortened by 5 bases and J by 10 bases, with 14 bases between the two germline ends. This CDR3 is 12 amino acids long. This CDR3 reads CASSAGDIGAFF. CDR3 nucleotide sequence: TGTGCCAGCAGCGCCGGGGACATTGGAGCTTTCTTT.

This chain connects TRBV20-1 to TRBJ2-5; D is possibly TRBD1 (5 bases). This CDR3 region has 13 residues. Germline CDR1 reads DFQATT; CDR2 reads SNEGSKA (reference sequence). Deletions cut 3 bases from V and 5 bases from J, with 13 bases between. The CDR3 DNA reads TGCAGTGCTAGTATTATGGGGCGCGAGACCCAGTACTTC. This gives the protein CSASIMGRETQYF.

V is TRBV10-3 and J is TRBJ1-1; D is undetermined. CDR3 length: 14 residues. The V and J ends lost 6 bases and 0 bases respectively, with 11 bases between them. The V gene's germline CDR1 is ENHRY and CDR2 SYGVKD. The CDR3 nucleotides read TGTGCCATCAGGGATTCGGGATTGAACACTGAAGCTTTCTTT. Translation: CAIRDSGLNTEAFF.

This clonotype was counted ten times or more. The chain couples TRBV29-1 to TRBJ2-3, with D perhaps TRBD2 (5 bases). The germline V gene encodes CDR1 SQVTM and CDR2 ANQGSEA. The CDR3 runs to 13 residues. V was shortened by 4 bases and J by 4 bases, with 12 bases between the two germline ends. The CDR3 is CSVVEGGPDTQYF. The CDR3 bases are TGCAGCGTTGTTGAAGGAGGCCCAGATACGCAGTATTTT.

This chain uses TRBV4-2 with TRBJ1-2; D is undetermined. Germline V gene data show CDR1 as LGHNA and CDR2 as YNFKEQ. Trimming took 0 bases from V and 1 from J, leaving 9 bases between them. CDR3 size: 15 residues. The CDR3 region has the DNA TGTGCCAGCAGCCAAGACAAGGGCAGTAACTATGGCTACACCTTC. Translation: CASSQDKGSNYGYTF.

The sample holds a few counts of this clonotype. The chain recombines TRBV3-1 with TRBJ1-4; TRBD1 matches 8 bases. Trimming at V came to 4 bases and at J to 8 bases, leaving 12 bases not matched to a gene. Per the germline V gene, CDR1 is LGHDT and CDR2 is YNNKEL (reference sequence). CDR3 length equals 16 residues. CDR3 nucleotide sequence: TGTGCCAGCAGCCCTTTTGGGGGCAGGGGGCACGAAAAACTGTTTTTT. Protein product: CASSPFGGRGHEKLFF.

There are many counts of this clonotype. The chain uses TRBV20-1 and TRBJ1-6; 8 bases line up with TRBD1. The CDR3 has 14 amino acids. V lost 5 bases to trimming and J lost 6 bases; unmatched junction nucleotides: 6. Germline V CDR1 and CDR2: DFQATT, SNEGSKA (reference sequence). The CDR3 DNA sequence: TGCAGTGCTCAAAACAGGGGGTCTAATTCACCCCTCCACTTT. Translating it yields CSAQNRGSNSPLHF.

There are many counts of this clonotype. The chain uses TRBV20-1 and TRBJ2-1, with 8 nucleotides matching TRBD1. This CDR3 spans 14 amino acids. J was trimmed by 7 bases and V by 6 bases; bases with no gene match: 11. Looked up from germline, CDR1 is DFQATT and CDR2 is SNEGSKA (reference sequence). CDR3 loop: CSARDRRGFNEQFF. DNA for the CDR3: TGCAGTGCGAGGGACAGGCGTGGTTTTAATGAGCAGTTCTTC.

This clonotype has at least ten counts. The CDR3 spells CAISESSGYQPQHF. CDR3 in DNA: TGTGCCATCAGTGAGAGTTCGGGTTACCAGCCCCAGCATTTT. This rearrangement joins TRBV10-3 to TRBJ1-5; D remains ambiguous. The V end was cut by 2 bases, the J end by 7 bases, with 12 bases between. This CDR3 region has 14 residues. Germline V gives CDR1 ENHRY, CDR2 SYGVKD.

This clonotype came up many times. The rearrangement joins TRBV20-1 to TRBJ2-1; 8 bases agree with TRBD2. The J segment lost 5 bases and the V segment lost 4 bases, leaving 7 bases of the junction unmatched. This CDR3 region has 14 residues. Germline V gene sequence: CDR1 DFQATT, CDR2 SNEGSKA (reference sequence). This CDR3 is CSAKSGGRDNEQFF. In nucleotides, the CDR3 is TGCAGTGCTAAGTCGGGAGGGCGGGACAATGAGCAGTTCTTC.

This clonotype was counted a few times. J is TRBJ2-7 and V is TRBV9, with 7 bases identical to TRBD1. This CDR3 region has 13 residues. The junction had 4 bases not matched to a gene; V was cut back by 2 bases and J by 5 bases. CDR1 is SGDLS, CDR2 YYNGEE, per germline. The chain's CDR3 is CASSVTGSHEQYF. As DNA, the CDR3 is TGTGCCAGCAGCGTGACAGGGTCCCACGAGCAGTACTTC.

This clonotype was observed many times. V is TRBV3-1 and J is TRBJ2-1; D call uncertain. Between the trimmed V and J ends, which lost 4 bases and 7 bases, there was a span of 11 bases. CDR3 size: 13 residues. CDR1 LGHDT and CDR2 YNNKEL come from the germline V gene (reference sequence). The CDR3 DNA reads TGTGCCAGCAGCCGAGGCGACCTGAATGAGCAGTTCTTC. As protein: CASSRGDLNEQFF.

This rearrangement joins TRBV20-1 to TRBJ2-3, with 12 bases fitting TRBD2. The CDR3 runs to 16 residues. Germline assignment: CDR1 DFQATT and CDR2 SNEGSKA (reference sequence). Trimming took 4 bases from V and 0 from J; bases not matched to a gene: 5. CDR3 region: CSATPGTSGSTDTQYF. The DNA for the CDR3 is TGCAGTGCTACACCCGGGACTAGCGGGAGCACAGATACGCAGTATTTT.

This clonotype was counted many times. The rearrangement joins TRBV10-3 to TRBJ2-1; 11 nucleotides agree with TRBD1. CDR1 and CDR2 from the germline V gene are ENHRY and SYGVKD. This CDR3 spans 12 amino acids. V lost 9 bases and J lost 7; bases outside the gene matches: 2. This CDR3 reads CAIGTGGNEQFF. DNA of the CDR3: TGTGCCATTGGGACAGGGGGAAATGAGCAGTTCTTC.

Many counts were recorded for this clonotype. This CDR3 reads CAWSRTPGDTQYF. The CDR3 DNA sequence: TGTGCCTGGAGTCGGACCCCTGGAGATACGCAGTATTTT. This rearrangement joins TRBV30 to TRBJ2-3; no firm D call. Trimming stripped 2 bases from V and 5 bases from J, with 11 bases between. Germline loops: CDR1 GTSNPN, CDR2 SVGIG (reference sequence). The CDR3 is 13 residues long.

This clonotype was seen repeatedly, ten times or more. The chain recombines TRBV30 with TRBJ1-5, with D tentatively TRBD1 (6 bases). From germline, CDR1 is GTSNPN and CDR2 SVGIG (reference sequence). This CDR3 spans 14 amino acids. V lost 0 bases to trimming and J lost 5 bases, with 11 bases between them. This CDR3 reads CAWSVQGGYQPQHF. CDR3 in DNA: TGTGCCTGGAGTGTACAGGGAGGGTATCAGCCCCAGCATTTT.

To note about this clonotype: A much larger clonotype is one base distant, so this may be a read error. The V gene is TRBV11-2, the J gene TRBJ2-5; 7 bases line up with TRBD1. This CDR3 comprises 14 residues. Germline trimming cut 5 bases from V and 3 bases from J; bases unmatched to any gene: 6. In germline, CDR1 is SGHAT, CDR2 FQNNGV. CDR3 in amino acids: CASSARQGKETQYF. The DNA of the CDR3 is TGTGCCAGCAGCGCAAGACAGGGAAAAGAGACCCAGTACTTC.

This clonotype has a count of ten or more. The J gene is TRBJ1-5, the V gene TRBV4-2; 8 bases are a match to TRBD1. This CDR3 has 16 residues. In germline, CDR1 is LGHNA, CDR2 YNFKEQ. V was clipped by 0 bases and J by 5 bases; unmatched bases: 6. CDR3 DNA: TGTGCCAGCAGCCAAGATAGGGCAGGGGGCCATCAGCCCCAGCATTTT. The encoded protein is CASSQDRAGGHQPQHF.

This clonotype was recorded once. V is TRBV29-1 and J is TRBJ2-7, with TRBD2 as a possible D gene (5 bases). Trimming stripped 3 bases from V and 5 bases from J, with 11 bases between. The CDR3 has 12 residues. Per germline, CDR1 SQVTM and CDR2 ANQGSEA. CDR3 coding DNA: TGCAGCGTTGACGGTGAGGGTAACGAGCAGTACTTC. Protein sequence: CSVDGEGNEQYF.